Below are 7 T cell receptor beta chains sequenced from a single sample in a study of T cell responses to AZD1222 COVID-19 vaccine. Sequencing used immunoSEQ multiplex PCR; TCRdb keeps in-frame clones, though not all of them. The profile shows roughly 85,000 clones, about nine tenths of them singletons. This sample comprised peripheral blood, obtained on day 0 of AZD1222 vaccination. The source of these receptors is an adult in good health.

The chain is built from TRBV7-2 and TRBJ1-1; D gene uncertain. Looked up from germline, CDR1 is SGHTA and CDR2 is FQGNSA. CDR3 size: 15 residues. The V and J ends lost 1 base and 10 bases respectively, with 19 bases between them. The CDR3 loop is CASSLVGSQLVAAFF. The CDR3 DNA reads TGTGCCAGCAGCTTAGTCGGTAGTCAGCTGGTTGCAGCTTTCTTT.

The gene calls are TRBV10-3 and TRBJ1-5, with D possibly TRBD1 on 5 matching bases. This CDR3 is 13 amino acids long. Germline V gene data show CDR1 as ENHRY and CDR2 as SYGVKD. Trimming cost V 6 bases and J 5 bases, with 11 bases left between them. CDR3 sequence: CAIRTTTDQPQHF. The CDR3, as DNA: TGTGCCATCAGGACTACGACAGATCAGCCCCAGCATTTT.

The chain carries TRBV27 and TRBJ2-5; TRBD2 matches at 10 bases. Trimming cost V 4 bases and J 1 base; bases outside gene matches: 3. Germline CDR1 and CDR2: MNHEY and SMNVEV (reference sequence). The CDR3 runs to 15 residues. The CDR3 region is CASSSPSGGQETQYF. Here the CDR3 DNA reads TGTGCCAGCAGTTCTCCTAGCGGGGGCCAAGAGACCCAGTACTTC.

This clone came up once. The chain's CDR3 is CASSESGRGLDYGYTF. CDR3 nucleotide sequence: TGTGCCAGCAGTGAATCGGGGAGGGGGCTAGACTATGGCTACACCTTC. This rearrangement joins TRBV25-1 to TRBJ1-2; 7 bases are a match to TRBD1. The CDR3 spans 16 residues. Germline V gene sequence: CDR1 MGHDK, CDR2 SYGVNS. Trimming at V came to 1 base and at J to 3 bases, leaving 8 bases not matched to a gene.

V gene TRBV13 combines with J gene TRBJ2-7; D ambiguous. The CDR3 totals 13 residues. Looked up from germline, CDR1 is PRHDT and CDR2 is FYEKMQ (reference sequence). Trimming stripped 7 bases from V and 0 bases from J, with 10 bases between. The CDR3 protein is CASNFSPSYEQYF. In DNA, the CDR3 is TGTGCCAGCAACTTCTCCCCCTCCTACGAGCAGTACTTC.

CDR3 DNA sequence: TGCGCCACTTGGACAGGTCTAATCGGAGAGACCCAGTACTTC. This translates into CATWTGLIGETQYF. V usage is TRBV5-1 and J usage is TRBJ2-5; 7 bases fit TRBD1. The germline V gene encodes CDR1 SGHRS and CDR2 YFSETQ. With V trimmed by 9 bases and J by 4 bases, 12 bases remained unmatched. The CDR3 is 14 residues long. Complete variable domain (other parts from reference TRBV5-1 and TRBJ2-5): KAGVTQTPRYLIKTRGQQVTLSCSPISGHRSVSWYQQTPGQGLQFLFEYFSETQRNKGNFPGRFSGRQFSNSRSEMNVSTLELGDSALYLCATWTGLIGETQYFGPGTRLLVL.

The chain employs TRBV6-5 and TRBJ1-2, with 8 bases that match TRBD1. The V gene's germline CDR1 is MNHEY and CDR2 SVGAGI. The J segment lost 0 bases and the V segment lost 2 bases, leaving 5 bases of the junction unmatched. The length of the CDR3 is 16 residues. The CDR3 region is CASSYAAGQANYGYTF. The CDR3, as DNA: TGTGCCAGCAGTTACGCTGCGGGACAGGCTAACTATGGCTACACCTTC.